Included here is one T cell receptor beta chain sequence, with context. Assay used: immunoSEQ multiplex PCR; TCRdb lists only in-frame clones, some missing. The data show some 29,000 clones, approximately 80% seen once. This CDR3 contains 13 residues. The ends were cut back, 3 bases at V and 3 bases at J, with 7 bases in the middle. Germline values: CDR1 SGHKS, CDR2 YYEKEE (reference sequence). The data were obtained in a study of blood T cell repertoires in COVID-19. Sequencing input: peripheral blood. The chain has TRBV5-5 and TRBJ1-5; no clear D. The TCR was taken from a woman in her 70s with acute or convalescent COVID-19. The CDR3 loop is CASSSISNQPQHF. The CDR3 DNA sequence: TGTGCCAGCAGCTCTATATCCAATCAGCCCCAGCATTTT.